The T cell receptor (beta chain) described here comes from a study of shared clonotypes between healthy human individuals. Ten immunoSEQ deep assay plates served to sequence unsorted PBMC DNA. Method: immunoSEQ multiplex PCR; TCRdb's copy keeps in-frame clones and lacks some. The table includes 400,000 to 600,000 clones, around 79% detected once. Genomic DNA, for the unsorted samples, came from tens of millions of PBMCs. This TCR came from a woman in her 40s in good health. Some clones in this sample may be carry-over from other donors' samples. Sequences were obtained from PBMCs.

CDR3 loop: CASSLVLGAGAPYEQYF. The CDR3 DNA reads as TGCGCCAGCAGCTTGGTATTAGGGGCGGGAGCCCCTTACGAGCAGTACTTC. This chain joins TRBV5-1 and TRBJ2-7, with 7 bases matching TRBD2. This CDR3 is built from 17 residues. V lost 0 bases to trimming and J lost 4 bases; unmatched junction nucleotides: 13. The germline V gene has CDR1 SGHRS and CDR2 YFSETQ.